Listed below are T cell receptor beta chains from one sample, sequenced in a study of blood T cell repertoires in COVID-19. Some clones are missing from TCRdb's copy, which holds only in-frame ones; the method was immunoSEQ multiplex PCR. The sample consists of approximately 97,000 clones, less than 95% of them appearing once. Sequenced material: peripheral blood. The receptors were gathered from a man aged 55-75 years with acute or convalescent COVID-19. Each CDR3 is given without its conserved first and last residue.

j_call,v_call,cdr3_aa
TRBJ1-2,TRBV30,ASPVGVGYGYT
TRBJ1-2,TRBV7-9,ASSSTGAGGYT
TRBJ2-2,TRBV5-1,ASSLVASGVSGELF
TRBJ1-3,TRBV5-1,ASSAGTGSLSGNTIY
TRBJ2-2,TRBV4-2,ASSRGITNTGELF
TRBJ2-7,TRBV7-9,ASSIHSGVGEQY
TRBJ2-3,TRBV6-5,ASSYSPVTDTQY
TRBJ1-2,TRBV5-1,ASKMESANYGYT
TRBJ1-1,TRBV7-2,ASPPRGVTTEAF
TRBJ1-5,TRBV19,ASKKERGNQPQH
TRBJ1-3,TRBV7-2,ASSLRVLGNTIY
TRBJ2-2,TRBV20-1,SASLPGGPPGELF
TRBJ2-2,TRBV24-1,ATSDRGRTGELF
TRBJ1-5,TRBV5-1,ASSSAPGGNQPQH
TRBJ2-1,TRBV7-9,ASSLTGGPYNEQF
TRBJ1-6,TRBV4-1,ASSQAKQGFLNSPLH
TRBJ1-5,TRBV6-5,ASSSPRYSNQPQH
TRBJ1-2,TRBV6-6,ASSPSLGGSTYGYT
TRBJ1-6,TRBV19,ASSKLRDKKTPLH
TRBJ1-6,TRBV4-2,ASSQDATGVYSPLH
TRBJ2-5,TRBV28,ASNMGGRGQGKRETQY
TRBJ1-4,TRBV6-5,ASRRGAANEKLF
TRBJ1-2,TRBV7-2,ASSLAEGASYGYT
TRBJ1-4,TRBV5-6,ASSSPIGTDPSEKLF
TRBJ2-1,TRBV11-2,ASSLTGGYEQF
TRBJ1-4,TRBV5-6,ASSPSGISHGGEKLF
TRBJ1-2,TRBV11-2,ASSLDRDSYGYT
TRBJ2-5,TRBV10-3,AIAYRDQETQY
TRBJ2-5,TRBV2,ATSGSGGNQETQY
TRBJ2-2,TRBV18,ASSPLSTGELF
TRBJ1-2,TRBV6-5,ASSYTGTENYGYT
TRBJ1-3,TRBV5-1,ASSDTMSGNTIY
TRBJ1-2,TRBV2,ASSTVDNYGYT
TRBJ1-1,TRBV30,AWSVDLGQRNTEAF
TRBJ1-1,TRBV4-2,ASSFTQGTNMNTEAF
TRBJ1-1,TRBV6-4,ASRKTVNTEAF
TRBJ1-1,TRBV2,ASATGSGTEAF
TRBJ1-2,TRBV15,ATSRVTTTYGYT
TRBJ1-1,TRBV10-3,AISGETGLGAF
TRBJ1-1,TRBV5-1,ASSLQGMNTEAF
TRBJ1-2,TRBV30,AWRSGQGWSYGYT
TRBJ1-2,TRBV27,ASRRDRGHYGYT
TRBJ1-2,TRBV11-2,ASSLEVRNYGYT
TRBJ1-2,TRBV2,ASSDTGLDYGYT
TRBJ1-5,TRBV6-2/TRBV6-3,ASSDGTAGQPQH
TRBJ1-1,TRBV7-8,ASSYRRTGLNTEAF
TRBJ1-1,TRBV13,ASSFTRQAWTEAF
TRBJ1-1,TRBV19,ASSIRPGPATEAF
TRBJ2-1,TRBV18,ASSPLRDSPEQF
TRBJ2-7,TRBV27,ASSLSDRGLVEQY
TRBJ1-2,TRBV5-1,ASSLNQGRGYGYT
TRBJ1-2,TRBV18,ASSPNGQGTHYGYT
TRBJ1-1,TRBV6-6,ASSLTGGITEAF
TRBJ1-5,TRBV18,ASSPGFGRNQPQH